The clone carrying this T cell receptor beta chain was seen a handful of times. TCRB transcripts that were expressed got sequenced, as all of the isolated RNA had been reverse transcribed. Profiling relied on immunoSEQ multiplex PCR, and the TCRdb table lists in-frame clones only, not all of them. Of nearly 350,000 clones in the sample, around 7.6% were seen once. This specimen comes from a study of beta chain features in type 1 diabetes. Trimming removed 3 bases from V and 7 bases from J; junction bases left unmatched: 14. This CDR3 is 16 amino acids long. Germline CDR1 is SNHLY and CDR2 is FYNNEI. The TCR originated in a young woman in good health. The sample consisted of central memory CD4+ T cells from blood. This rearrangement joins TRBV2 to TRBJ2-5; the match to TRBD2 covers 7 bases. CDR3 sequence reads: CASSDREGGPSGTQYF. CDR3 nucleotides: TGTGCCAGCAGTGATAGGGAGGGAGGGCCATCAGGGACCCAGTACTTC. Using reference TRBV2 and TRBJ2-5 for the parts outside the CDR3, the full variable domain is EPEVTQTPSHQVTQMGQEVILRCVPISNHLYFYWYRQILGQKVEFLVSFYNNEISEKSEIFDDQFSVERPDGSNFTLKIRSTKLEDSAMYFCASSDREGGPSGTQYFGPGTRLLVL.